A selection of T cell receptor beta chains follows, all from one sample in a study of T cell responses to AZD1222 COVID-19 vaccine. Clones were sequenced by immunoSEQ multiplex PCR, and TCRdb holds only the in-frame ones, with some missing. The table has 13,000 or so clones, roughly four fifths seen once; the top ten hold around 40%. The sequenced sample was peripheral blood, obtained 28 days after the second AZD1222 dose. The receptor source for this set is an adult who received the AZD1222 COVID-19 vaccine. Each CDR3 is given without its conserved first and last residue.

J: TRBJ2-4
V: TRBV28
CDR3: ASSTQGLRQNIQY

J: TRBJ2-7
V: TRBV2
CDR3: ASSLRDFLSSYEQY

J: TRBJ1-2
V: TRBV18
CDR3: ASSTKGQGARSYGYT

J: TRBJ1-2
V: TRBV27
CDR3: ASSLGGRDGYT

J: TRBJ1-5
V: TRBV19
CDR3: ASSGQFNQPQH

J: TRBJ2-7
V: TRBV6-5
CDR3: ASTYARGASYEQY

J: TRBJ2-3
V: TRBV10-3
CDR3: AISAGGERGTDTQY

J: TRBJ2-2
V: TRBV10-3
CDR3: AISEPSSTGELF

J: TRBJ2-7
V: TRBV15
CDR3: ATSRDARGQHEQY

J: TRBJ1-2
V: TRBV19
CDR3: ASSADAGQILGYT

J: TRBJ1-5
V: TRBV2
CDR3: ASSVGRQPQH

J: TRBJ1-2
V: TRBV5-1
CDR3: ASSTIVGAGGYT

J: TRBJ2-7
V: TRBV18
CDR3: ASSPFSGQGASEQY

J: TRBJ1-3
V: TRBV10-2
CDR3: ASSATGVTGNTIY

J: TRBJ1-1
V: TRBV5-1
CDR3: ASSFRGQVNTEAF

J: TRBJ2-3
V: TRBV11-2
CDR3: ASSVSTDTQY

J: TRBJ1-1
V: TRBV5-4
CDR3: ASSLGGQGALAF

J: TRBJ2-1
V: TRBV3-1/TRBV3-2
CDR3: ASSQQPTENEQF

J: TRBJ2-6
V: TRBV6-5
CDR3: ASKGAGGANVLT

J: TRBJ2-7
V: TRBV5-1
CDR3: ASSLEAGGFYEQY

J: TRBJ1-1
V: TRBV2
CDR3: ASREDRDTEAF

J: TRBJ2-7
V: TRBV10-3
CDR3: AISIRGGEDEQY

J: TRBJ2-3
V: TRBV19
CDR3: ASTFGGAGDTQY

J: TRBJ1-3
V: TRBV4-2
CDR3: ASSPLDRGGNTIY

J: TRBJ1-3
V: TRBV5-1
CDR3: ASSRDRTSGNTIY

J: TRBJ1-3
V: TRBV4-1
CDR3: ASSPEHDPRNTIY

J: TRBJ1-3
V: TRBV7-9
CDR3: ASSLGVWQAEGNTIY